Each of the 15 T cell receptor beta chains below was sequenced from the same sample in a study of Graves' ophthalmopathy and Graves' hyperthyroidism. RNA transcripts yielded amplified TCR beta CDR3 regions. RT-PCR in the first round used HTBI primers; a second-round multiplex PCR followed. Via MiXCR, TCRdb re-called the multiplex PCR reads, giving one row per CDR3 protein. There are 600,000 to 950,000 distinct CDR3 sequences in the sample; about 44% occur only once, and roughly 45% lies in the top ten. The specimen was peripheral blood. The receptors shown here come from an adult man with Graves' ophthalmopathy.

Concerning this clonotype: At one boundary the junction diverges from the germline segment, which might be a read error. J is TRBJ2-7 and V is TRBV10-1, with a tentative D call TRBD1 (5 bases). The CDR3 is 15 amino acids. Germline CDR1 WNHNN, CDR2 SYGVQD (reference sequence). The CDR3 nucleotides read TGCGCCTGCAGTGCTCTCGACAGCCTCGCCTACGAGCAGTACTTC. Translation gives CACSALDSLAYEQYF.

This clonotype was observed a few times. The chain has TRBV25-1 and TRBJ2-2, with D possibly being TRBD1 (6 bases). Germline values: CDR1 MGHDK, CDR2 SYGVNS. The V end was cut by 6 bases, the J end by 6 bases, with 17 bases between. The CDR3 has 15 amino acids. In nucleotides, the CDR3 is TGTGCCAGCAGCTCGGTGGCCAGGGGATCCGGGGAGCTGTTTTTT. It is translated as CASSSVARGSGELFF.

CDR3 DNA: TGTGCCATCAGTGGGTCAAGTCTGTCTTATGGCTACACCTTC. This sequence encodes CAISGSSLSYGYTF. This chain uses TRBV10-3 with TRBJ1-2; D remains ambiguous. The germline V gene encodes CDR1 ENHRY and CDR2 SYGVKD. V was shortened by 4 bases and J by 5 bases, with 14 bases between the two germline ends. The CDR3 covers 14 residues.

The chain recombines TRBV25-1 with TRBJ1-1, with D perhaps TRBD1 (5 bases). V lost 5 bases and J lost 5, with 12 bases in between. Germline V gene data show CDR1 as MGHDK and CDR2 as SYGVNS. The CDR3 length is 13 residues. As DNA, the CDR3 is TGTGCCAGCAGTTTTGGGGGGAGGACTGAAGCTTTCTTT. Translating gives CASSFGGRTEAFF.

The chain combines TRBV20-1 with TRBJ2-5, with D uncertain. V was cut by 6 bases and J by 1 base, with 15 bases left in between. The CDR3 contains 14 residues. Per the germline V gene, CDR1 is DFQATT and CDR2 is SNEGSKA (reference sequence). In DNA, the CDR3 is TGCAGTGCCGATAACTCGGGCATCCAAGAGACCCAGTACTTC. Protein product: CSADNSGIQETQYF.

This clonotype was recorded at least ten times. V gene TRBV29-1 combines with J gene TRBJ2-5; D is undetermined. This CDR3 is built from 15 residues. V was clipped by 2 bases and J by 3 bases, with 16 bases between them. In germline, CDR1 is SQVTM, CDR2 ANQGSEA. CDR3 loop: CSVELGVDGKETQYF. CDR3 coding DNA: TGCAGCGTTGAACTCGGCGTCGATGGAAAAGAGACCCAGTACTTC.

This clonotype was seen a few times. V and J are TRBV20-1 and TRBJ1-6; 7 nucleotides agree with TRBD1. The germline CDR1 and CDR2 sequences are DFQATT and SNEGSKA (reference sequence). V lost 0 bases, J lost 7 bases, and 6 bases stayed unmatched. The CDR3 is 15 amino acids. The CDR3 region has the DNA TGCAGTGCTAGAGATTCGCGACAGGGAAATTCACCCCTCCACTTT. This gives the protein CSARDSRQGNSPLHF.

DNA of the CDR3: TGCAGCGTTGTGGGGGTGGCGAGTGAGCAGTACTTC. Its protein product is CSVVGVASEQYF. V is TRBV29-1 and J is TRBJ2-7; perhaps D is TRBD1 or TRBD2 (5 bases each). V lost 4 bases and J lost 7, with 14 bases in between. The CDR3 runs to 12 residues. Germline V gene data show CDR1 as SQVTM and CDR2 as ANQGSEA.

The rearrangement joins TRBV25-1 to TRBJ2-3; D is possibly TRBD2 (6 bases). V shed 3 bases and J shed 1 base, with 11 bases lying between them. The V gene's germline CDR1 is MGHDK and CDR2 SYGVNS. The CDR3 has 15 amino acids. DNA for the CDR3: TGTGCCAGCAGTGAGAACGGGGGAGGCACAGATACGCAGTATTTT. This codes for CASSENGGGTDTQYF.

This clonotype was detected a few times. The genes are TRBV2 and TRBJ1-5, with 7 bases fitting TRBD1. Germline-derived CDR1 and CDR2 are SNHLY and FYNNEI. The CDR3 consists of 15 residues. V trimming: 3 bases; J trimming: 3 bases; junction bases outside the gene matches: 5. The CDR3 nucleotides are TGTGCCAGCAGTGAGGGACAGAGATCCAATCAGCCCCAGCATTTT. Translation gives CASSEGQRSNQPQHF.

The chain links TRBV29-1 to TRBJ1-1; D remains ambiguous. Trimming cost V 3 bases and J 10 bases, with 6 bases left between them. In germline, CDR1 is SQVTM, CDR2 ANQGSEA. This CDR3 has 9 amino acids. The DNA of the CDR3 is TGCAGCGTTGATGCAGGAGCTTTCTTT. Encoded protein: CSVDAGAFF.

This clonotype was seen only a few times. The chain uses TRBV2 and TRBJ1-4, with D unresolved. V lost 6 bases, J lost 2 bases, and 10 bases lay in between. The CDR3 is made up of 14 amino acids. Germline CDR1 is SNHLY and CDR2 is FYNNEI. The CDR3 sequence: CASRRKGTNEKLFF. For the CDR3, the DNA is TGTGCCAGCAGAAGAAAAGGTACTAATGAAAAACTGTTTTTT.

This clonotype was picked up many times. The chain couples TRBV7-9 to TRBJ1-6; D gene uncertain. The germline V gene encodes CDR1 SEHNR and CDR2 FQNEAQ (reference sequence). This CDR3 region has 12 residues. V lost 5 bases to trimming and J lost 16 bases, with 15 bases between them. Here the CDR3 DNA reads TGTGCCAGCAGCCAATCCCACGGGCTACTCCACTTT. Amino acids: CASSQSHGLLHF.

Comment on this clonotype: A much larger clone lies a single base off, so this may be a read error. Since the CDR3 does not end with the conserved phenylalanine or tryptophan, this likely comes from a read error. The DNA is omitted, as the CDR3 cannot be located on it reliably, and the CDR3 follows TCRdb's listing. The rearrangement joins TRBV7-9 to TRBJ1-1; the D call in the table, TRBD1, was not verified against the DNA. Germline lookup yields CDR1 SEHNR and CDR2 FQNEAQ (reference sequence). The CDR3 is 12 residues long, ends included. The CDR3 sequence is CASSPGPGLSFL.

The rearrangement uses TRBV6-1 and TRBJ1-2; TRBD1 agrees at 10 bases. The CDR3 is 12 amino acids. With V trimmed by 6 bases and J by 7 bases, 2 bases remained unmatched. Germline V gene sequence: CDR1 MNHNS, CDR2 SASEGT. CDR3 protein: CASSGQGVGYTF. CDR3 nucleotide sequence: TGTGCCAGCAGCGGACAGGGGGTTGGCTACACCTTC.